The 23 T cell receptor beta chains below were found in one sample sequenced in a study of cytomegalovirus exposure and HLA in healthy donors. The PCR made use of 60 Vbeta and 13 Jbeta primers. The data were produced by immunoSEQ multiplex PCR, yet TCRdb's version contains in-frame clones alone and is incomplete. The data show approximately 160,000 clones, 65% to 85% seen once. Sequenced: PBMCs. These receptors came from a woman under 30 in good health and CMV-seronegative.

The CDR3 spells CASSSLRGSGYEQYF. DNA of the CDR3: TGTGCCAGCAGTTCCCTTAGGGGGAGTGGCTACGAGCAGTACTTC. V usage is TRBV5-5 and J usage is TRBJ2-7; possible D gene TRBD1, 6 bases. CDR1 is SGHKS, CDR2 YYEKEE, per germline (reference sequence). V was shortened by 5 bases and J by 3 bases, with 18 bases between the two germline ends. This CDR3 is built from 15 residues.

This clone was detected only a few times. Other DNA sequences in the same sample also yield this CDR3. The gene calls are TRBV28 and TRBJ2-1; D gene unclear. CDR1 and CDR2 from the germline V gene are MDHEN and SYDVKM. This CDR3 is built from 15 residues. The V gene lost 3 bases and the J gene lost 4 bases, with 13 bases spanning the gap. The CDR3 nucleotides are TGTGCCAGCAGTTTGTCGGGTACGATTTACAATGAGCAGTTCTTC. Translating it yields CASSLSGTIYNEQFF.

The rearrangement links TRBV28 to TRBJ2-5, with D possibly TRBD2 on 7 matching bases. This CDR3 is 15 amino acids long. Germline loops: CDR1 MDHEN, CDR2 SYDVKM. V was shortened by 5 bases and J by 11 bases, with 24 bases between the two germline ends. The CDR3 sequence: CASSRPLYRGGEQYF. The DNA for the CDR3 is TGTGCCAGCAGTCGTCCTTTATACCGAGGGGGGGAGCAGTACTTC. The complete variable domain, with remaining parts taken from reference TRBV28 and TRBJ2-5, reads DVKVTQSSRYLVKRTGEKVFLECVQDMDHENMFWYRQDPGLGLRLIYFSYDVKMKEKGDIPEGYSVSREKKERFSLILESASTNQTSMYLCASSRPLYRGGEQYFGPGTRLLVL.

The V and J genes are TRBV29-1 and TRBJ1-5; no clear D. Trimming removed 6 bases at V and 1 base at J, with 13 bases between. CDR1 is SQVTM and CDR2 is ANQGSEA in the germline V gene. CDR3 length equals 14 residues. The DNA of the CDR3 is TGCAGCGTATCTAGCGAGATCAGCAATCAGCCCCAGCATTTT. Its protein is CSVSSEISNQPQHF. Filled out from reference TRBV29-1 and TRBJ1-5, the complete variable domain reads SAVISQKPSRDICQRGTSLTIQCQVDSQVTMMFWYRQQPGQSLTLIATANQGSEATYESGFVIDKFPISRPNLTFSTLTVSNMSPEDSSIYLCSVSSEISNQPQHFGDGTRLSIL.

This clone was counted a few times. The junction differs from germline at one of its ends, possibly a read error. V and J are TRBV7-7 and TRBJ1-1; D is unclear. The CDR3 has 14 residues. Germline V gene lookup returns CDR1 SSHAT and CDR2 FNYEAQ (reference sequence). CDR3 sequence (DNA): TGTGCTAGCAGCCCCTTTGACTCGAACACTGAAGCTTTCTTT. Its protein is CASSPFDSNTEAFF.

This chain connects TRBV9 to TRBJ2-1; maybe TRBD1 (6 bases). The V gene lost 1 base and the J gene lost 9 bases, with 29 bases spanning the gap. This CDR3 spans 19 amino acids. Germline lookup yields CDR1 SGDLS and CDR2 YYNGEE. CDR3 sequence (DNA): TGTGCCAGCAGCGTATATGCGCAAGGTACGGGACAATTGGAAAGTGAGCAGTTCTTC. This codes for CASSVYAQGTGQLESEQFF.

CDR3 sequence reads: CASSYSPGLGGREQFF. CDR3 nucleotide sequence: TGTGCCAGCAGTTACTCGCCGGGACTAGGAGGTAGGGAGCAGTTCTTC. This chain joins TRBV27 and TRBJ2-1; 8 bases are shared with TRBD2. The CDR3 is 16 residues long. Looked up from germline, CDR1 is MNHEY and CDR2 is SMNVEV (reference sequence). The V segment lost 4 bases and the J segment 10 bases; nucleotides outside the gene matches: 15.

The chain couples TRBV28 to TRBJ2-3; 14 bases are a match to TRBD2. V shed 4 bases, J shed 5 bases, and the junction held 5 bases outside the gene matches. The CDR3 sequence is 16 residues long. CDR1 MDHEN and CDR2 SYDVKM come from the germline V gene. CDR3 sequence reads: CASSSGTSGRQDTQYF. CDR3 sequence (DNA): TGTGCCAGCAGTTCCGGGACTAGCGGGAGACAAGATACGCAGTATTTT.

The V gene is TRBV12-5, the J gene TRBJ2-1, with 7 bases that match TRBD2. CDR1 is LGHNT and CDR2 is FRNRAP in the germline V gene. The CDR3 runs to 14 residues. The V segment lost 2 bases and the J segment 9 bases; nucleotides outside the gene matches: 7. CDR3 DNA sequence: TGTGCTAGTGGTTTGCCCCCGCAGCGGGGTGAGCAGTTCTTC. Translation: CASGLPPQRGEQFF.

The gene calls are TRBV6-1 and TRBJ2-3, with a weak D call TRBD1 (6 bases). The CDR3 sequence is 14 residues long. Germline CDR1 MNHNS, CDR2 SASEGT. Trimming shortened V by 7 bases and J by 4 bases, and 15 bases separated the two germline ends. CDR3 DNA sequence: TGTGCCAGCATACGGGCAGGGGCACCAGATACGCAGTATTTT. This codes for CASIRAGAPDTQYF.

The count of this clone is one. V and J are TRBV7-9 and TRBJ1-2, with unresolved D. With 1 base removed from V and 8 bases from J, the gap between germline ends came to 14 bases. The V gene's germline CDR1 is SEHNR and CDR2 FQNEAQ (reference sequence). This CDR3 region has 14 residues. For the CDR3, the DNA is TGTGCCAGCAGCTTAGGGGGAGGAGGGCGAGGCTACACCTTC. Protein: CASSLGGGGRGYTF.

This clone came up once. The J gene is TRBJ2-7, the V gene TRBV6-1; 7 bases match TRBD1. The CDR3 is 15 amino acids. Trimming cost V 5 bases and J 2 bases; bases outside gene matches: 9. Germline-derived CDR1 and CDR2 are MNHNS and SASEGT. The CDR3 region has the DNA TGTGCCAGCAGTACTGTGGGGACAGAACCCTACGAGCAGTACTTC. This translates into CASSTVGTEPYEQYF.

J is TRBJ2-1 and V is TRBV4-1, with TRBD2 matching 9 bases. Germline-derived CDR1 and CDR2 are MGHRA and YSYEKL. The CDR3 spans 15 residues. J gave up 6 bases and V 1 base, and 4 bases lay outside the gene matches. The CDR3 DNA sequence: TGCGCCAGCAGCCAAGGAGGGCGGGAGGGCAATGAGCAGTTCTTC. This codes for CASSQGGREGNEQFF.

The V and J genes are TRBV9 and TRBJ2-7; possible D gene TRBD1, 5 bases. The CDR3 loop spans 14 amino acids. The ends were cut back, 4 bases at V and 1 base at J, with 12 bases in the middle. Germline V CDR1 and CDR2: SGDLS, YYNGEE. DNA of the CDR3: TGTGCCAGCAGCCAGTCAGGGAAGTCCTACGAGCAGTACTTC. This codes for CASSQSGKSYEQYF.

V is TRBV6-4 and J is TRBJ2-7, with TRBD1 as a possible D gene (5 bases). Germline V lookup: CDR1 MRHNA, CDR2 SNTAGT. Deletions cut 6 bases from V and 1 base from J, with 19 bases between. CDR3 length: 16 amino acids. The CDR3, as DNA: TGTGCCAGCAGACTCAGACAGCCTTCCGAATCCTACGAGCAGTACTTC. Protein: CASRLRQPSESYEQYF.

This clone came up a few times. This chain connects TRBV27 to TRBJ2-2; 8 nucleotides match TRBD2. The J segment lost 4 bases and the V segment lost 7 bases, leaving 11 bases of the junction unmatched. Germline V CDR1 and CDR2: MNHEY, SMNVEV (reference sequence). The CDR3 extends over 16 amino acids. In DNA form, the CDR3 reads TGTGCCAGCACGTCCACCGGGAGGGCTGGCACCGGGGAGCTGTTTTTT. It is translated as CASTSTGRAGTGELFF.

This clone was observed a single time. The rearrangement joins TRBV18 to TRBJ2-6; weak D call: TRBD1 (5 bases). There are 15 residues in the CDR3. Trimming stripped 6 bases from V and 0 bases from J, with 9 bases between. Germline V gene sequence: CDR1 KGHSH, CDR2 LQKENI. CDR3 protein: CASSQGASGANVLTF. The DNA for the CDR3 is TGTGCCAGCTCCCAAGGGGCCTCTGGGGCCAACGTCCTGACTTTC.

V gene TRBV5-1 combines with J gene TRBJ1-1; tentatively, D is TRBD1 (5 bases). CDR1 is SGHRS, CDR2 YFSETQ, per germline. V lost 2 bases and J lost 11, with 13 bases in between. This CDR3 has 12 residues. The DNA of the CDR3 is TGCGCCAGCAGCTTCCAGGGAAGAGTGGCTTTCTTT. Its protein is CASSFQGRVAFF.

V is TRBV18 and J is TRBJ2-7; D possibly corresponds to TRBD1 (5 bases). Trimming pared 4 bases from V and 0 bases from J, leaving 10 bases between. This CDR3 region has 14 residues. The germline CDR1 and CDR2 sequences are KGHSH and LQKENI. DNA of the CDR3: TGTGCCAGCTCACTGACAGTAAGCTCCTACGAGCAGTACTTC. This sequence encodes CASSLTVSSYEQYF.

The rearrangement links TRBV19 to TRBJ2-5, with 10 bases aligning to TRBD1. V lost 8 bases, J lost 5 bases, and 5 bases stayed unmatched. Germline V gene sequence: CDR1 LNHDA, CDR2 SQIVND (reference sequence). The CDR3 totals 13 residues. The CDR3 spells CASSGQGEETQYF. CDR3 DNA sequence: TGTGCCAGTTCTGGACAGGGGGAGGAGACCCAGTACTTC. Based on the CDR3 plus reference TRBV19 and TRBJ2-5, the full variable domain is DGGITQSPKYLFRKEGQNVTLSCEQNLNHDAMYWYRQDPGQGLRLIYYSQIVNDFQKGDIAEGYSVSREKKESFPLTVTSAQKNPTAFYLCASSGQGEETQYFGPGTRLLVL.

The CDR3 coding sequence is TGTGCCAGCAGGACCAGGGGGCAGGATCGCGAGCAGTACTTC. It encodes CASRTRGQDREQYF. The J gene is TRBJ2-7, the V gene TRBV6-5, with 8 bases aligning to TRBD1. CDR3 length: 14 residues. Germline CDR1 reads MNHEY; CDR2 reads SVGAGI. V trimming: 6 bases; J trimming: 6 bases; junction bases outside the gene matches: 10.

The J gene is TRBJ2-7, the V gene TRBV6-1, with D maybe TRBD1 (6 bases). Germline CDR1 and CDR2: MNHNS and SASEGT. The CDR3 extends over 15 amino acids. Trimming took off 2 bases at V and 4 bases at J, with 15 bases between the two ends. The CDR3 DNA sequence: TGTGCCAGCAGTGAACAATGGACAGACTATTACGAGCAGTACTTC. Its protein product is CASSEQWTDYYEQYF.

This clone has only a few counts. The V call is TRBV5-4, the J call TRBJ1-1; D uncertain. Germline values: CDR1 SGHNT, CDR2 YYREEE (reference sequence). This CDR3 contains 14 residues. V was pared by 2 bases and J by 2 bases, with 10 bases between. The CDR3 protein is CASSFPGSNTEAFF. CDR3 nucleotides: TGTGCCAGCAGCTTTCCGGGGAGCAACACTGAAGCTTTCTTT.